A selection of T cell receptor delta chains follows, all from one sample in a study of gamma-delta chains in newborns, infants, children. TCRdb re-called clones from the reads via CATT. The data hold fewer than 7,000 delta-chain clones, with roughly 15% observed a single time. The sequences come from blood, collected at baseline. The source is a child who was a newborn, infant or young child, either healthy, febrile or measles-vaccinated (not recorded which). CDR3s include the opening cysteine and the closing phenylalanine or tryptophan. D genes are given only for firm matches. Size values are once, few and many counts, or a class for expanded clones, and some rows have none.

d_gene	abundance	j_gene	v_gene	CDR3aa	CDR3nt
TRDD3	few	TRDJ1	TRDV1	CALGERFLFWGIKRTDKLIF	TGTGCTCTTGGGGAACGGTTCCTTTTCTGGGGGATAAAGCGCACCGATAAACTCATCTTT
TRDD2	few	TRDJ1	TRDV1	CALGVIFLPRWGPNSHTDKLIF	TGTGCTCTTGGGGTCATCTTCCTACCTCGCTGGGGACCCAACTCTCACACCGATAAACTCATCTTT
TRDD3	few	TRDJ1	TRDV3	CAFFPGGYDWDDSKLIF	TGTGCCTTTTTCCCGGGGGGATACGATTGGGACGATAGTAAACTCATCTTT
TRDD3	medium-sized	TRDJ1	TRDV1	CALGESNGLPTRGWGIRGIPTDKLIF	TGTGCTCTTGGGGAATCAAATGGCCTTCCTACTAGAGGTTGGGGGATACGCGGCATCCCCACCGATAAACTCATCTTT
NA	NA	TRDJ1	TRDV1	CALLPLPTTGEYTDKLIF	TGTGCTCTTCTACCGCTTCCTACTACTGGGGAGTACACCGATAAACTCATCTTT
TRDD3	few	TRDJ1	TRDV2	CACDTAGDISDKLIF	TGTGCCTGTGACACGGCGGGGGATATCTCCGATAAACTCATCTTT
NA	few	TRDJ2	TRDV2	CACDNLPTGDMTAQLFF	TGTGCCTGTGACAACCTTCCTACGGGGGATATGACAGCACAACTCTTCTTT
TRDD3	medium-sized	TRDJ1	TRDV2	CACDTLGVGEGGDKLIF	TGTGCCTGTGACACCCTGGGGGTCGGAGAGGGGGGCGATAAACTCATCTTT
NA	NA	TRDJ3	TRDV2	CACDTAGGISWDTRQMFF	TGTGCCTGTGACACCGCGGGCGGGATTTCCTGGGACACCCGACAGATGTTTTTC
TRDD3	NA	TRDJ1	TRDV2	CACDKPMYWGYPHTDKLIF	TGTGCCTGTGACAAACCAATGTACTGGGGATACCCCCACACCGATAAACTCATCTTT
TRDD3	medium-sized	TRDJ1	TRDV3	CAFNEGYWGISTDKLIF	TGTGCCTTTAACGAGGGGTACTGGGGGATATCCACCGATAAACTCATCTTT
TRDD3	NA	TRDJ1	TRDV3	CAFRPRILGVYPRLSGGYLWYGTDKLIF	TGTGCCTTTAGACCCCGGATACTAGGAGTATACCCAAGATTGTCTGGGGGATACCTCTGGTACGGCACCGATAAACTCATCTTT
TRDD3	few	TRDJ1	TRDV1	CALGEEAFPSYWGATDKLIF	TGTGCTCTTGGGGAAGAGGCCTTCCCATCGTACTGGGGGGCCACCGATAAACTCATCTTT